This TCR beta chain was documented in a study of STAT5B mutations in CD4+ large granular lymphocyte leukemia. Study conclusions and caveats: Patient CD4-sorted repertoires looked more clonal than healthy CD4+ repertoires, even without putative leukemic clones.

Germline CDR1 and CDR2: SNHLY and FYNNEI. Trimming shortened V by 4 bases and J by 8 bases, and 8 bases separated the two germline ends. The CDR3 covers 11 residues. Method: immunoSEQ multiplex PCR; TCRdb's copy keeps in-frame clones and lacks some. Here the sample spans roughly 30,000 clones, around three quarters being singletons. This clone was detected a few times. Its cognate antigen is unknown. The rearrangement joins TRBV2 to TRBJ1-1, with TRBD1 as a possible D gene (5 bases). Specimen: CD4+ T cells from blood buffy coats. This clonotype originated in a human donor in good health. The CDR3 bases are TGTGCCAGCAGTGCCAGGGACGAAGCTTTCTTT. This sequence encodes CASSARDEAFF.